This TCR beta chain was retrieved from a study of identical twins. Study-wide results and caveats: Fewer insertions characterized abundant cord blood beta clonotypes, whereas memory repertoires showed none.

The V gene's germline CDR1 is MGHDK and CDR2 SYGVNS. The CDR3 is 11 amino acids. V lost 5 bases, J lost 7 bases, and 6 bases lay in between. This clonotype was found a few times. Its antigen is unidentified. This could be a read error, since a much larger clone is one nucleotide away. Each CDR3 protein is one row after TCRdb ran MiXCR on the 5' RACE reads. The sample contains 750,000 to 950,000 distinct CDR3 sequences, around an eighth of which appear only once. This sample was also put to use in a study of yellow fever vaccine responses in identical twins.

This clonotype originated in a woman younger than 35 in good health. Sequences were obtained from PBMCs. The V gene is TRBV25-1, the J gene TRBJ2-1, with unresolved D. The CDR3 sequence: CASSWKNEQFF. The DNA for the CDR3 is TGTGCCAGCAGTTGGAAAAATGAGCAGTTCTTC.